Listed here are 22 T cell receptor beta chains from one sample, sequenced in a study of CD8+CD57+ T cells in acquired aplastic anemia. Using genomic DNA as the template, TCR beta VDJ and CDR3 profiling was carried out. A single record per CDR3 protein comes from TCRdb applying MiXCR to the reads. The sample has roughly 61,000 distinct CDR3 sequences, less than 65% seen once; the top ten hold about 2.5%. The source material was sorted CD4+, CD8+, or CD8+CD57+ T cells (not recorded which) from PBMCs. The receptors derive from a human donor in good health, serving as a control.

V gene TRBV25-1 combines with J gene TRBJ2-2; the D gene is possibly TRBD2 (8 bases). The CDR3 contains 18 residues. Germline loops: CDR1 MGHDK, CDR2 SYGVNS. Trimming stripped 5 bases from V and 2 bases from J, with 21 bases between. CDR3 sequence reads: CASSQGGSGSANTGELFF. The DNA of the CDR3 is TGTGCCAGCAGTCAGGGGGGAAGCGGGAGTGCTAACACCGGGGAGCTGTTTTTT.

On this clonotype: The conserved phenylalanine or tryptophan is not found at the CDR3 terminus, so this likely reflects a read error. The chain combines TRBV9 with TRBJ2-3; D is unresolved. There are 15 residues in the CDR3. Germline V gene lookup returns CDR1 SGDLS and CDR2 YYNGEE. The CDR3 loop reads CASRVGTADTDTQYL. CDR3 DNA: TGTGCCAGCAGAGTAGGTACGGCCGACACAGATACGCAGTATCTT.

This clonotype was observed many times. The rearrangement joins TRBV5-5 to TRBJ1-1; D not resolved. CDR1 is SGHKS and CDR2 is YYEKEE in the germline V gene (reference sequence). Between the trimmed V and J ends, which lost 1 base and 1 base, there was a span of 8 bases. This CDR3 is 14 amino acids long. In DNA, the CDR3 is TGTGCCAGCAGCTTGACAGCGTGGAACACTGAAGCTTTCTTT. This gives the protein CASSLTAWNTEAFF.

This clonotype was seen many times. The chain combines TRBV7-9 with TRBJ2-1, with 7 bases matching TRBD2. Germline CDR1 is SEHNR and CDR2 is FQNEAQ (reference sequence). Unmatched junction bases numbered 12, after V lost 3 bases and J lost 10 bases. This CDR3 contains 15 residues. The CDR3 nucleotides are TGTGCCAGCAGCTTCGTGGCGGGAGCCGGGGGGGAGCAGTTCTTC. Its protein is CASSFVAGAGGEQFF.

This clonotype occurred many times. This sequence joins TRBV20-1 and TRBJ2-7, with D perhaps being TRBD1 or TRBD2 (5 bases each). This CDR3 is 15 amino acids long. Trimming took off 0 bases at V and 3 bases at J, with 15 bases between the two ends. From germline, CDR1 is DFQATT and CDR2 SNEGSKA (reference sequence). CDR3 sequence reads: CSARDLGGVGYEQYF. DNA of the CDR3: TGCAGTGCTAGAGATCTTGGGGGAGTAGGCTACGAGCAGTACTTC.

The chain links TRBV11-1 to TRBJ2-7; D not resolved. The V gene lost 4 bases and the J gene lost 7 bases, with 8 bases spanning the gap. In germline, CDR1 is SGHAT, CDR2 FQDESV (reference sequence). The CDR3 contains 11 residues. The CDR3 bases are TGTGCCAGCAGCTACCATTATGAGCAGTACTTC. It codes for CASSYHYEQYF.

In DNA form, the CDR3 reads TGCAGTGCTCCCGGGACAGGGGGAGGCAATGAGCAGTTCTTC. It yields the protein CSAPGTGGGNEQFF. The rearrangement links TRBV20-1 to TRBJ2-1; 11 bases map to TRBD1. Losses at the gene ends were 5 bases for V and 6 bases for J; bases not matched to a gene: 6. CDR3 length: 14 amino acids. CDR1 is DFQATT and CDR2 is SNEGSKA in the germline V gene (reference sequence).

Many counts were recorded for this clonotype. The rearrangement uses TRBV4-1 and TRBJ2-3, with a possible D match to TRBD2 (7 bases). The V end lost 4 bases, the J end lost 0 bases, and 17 bases lay between the germline ends. The germline gives CDR1 MGHRA, CDR2 YSYEKL. CDR3 length: 17 amino acids. The CDR3 DNA follows: TGCGCCAGCAGCCTCACCTTCCGGGGGGCAAGCACAGATACGCAGTATTTT. This codes for CASSLTFRGASTDTQYF.

This clonotype was seen at least ten times. The chain has TRBV9 and TRBJ2-1, with D hard to call. Between the trimmed V and J ends, which lost 1 base and 7 bases, there was a span of 9 bases. From germline, CDR1 is SGDLS and CDR2 YYNGEE. This CDR3 contains 13 residues. The CDR3 sequence is CASSVTGKNEQFF. Here the CDR3 DNA reads TGTGCCAGCAGCGTAACTGGGAAAAATGAGCAGTTCTTC.

The chain couples TRBV2 to TRBJ1-1; D not resolved. V was pared by 2 bases and J by 7 bases, with 5 bases between. Looked up from germline, CDR1 is SNHLY and CDR2 is FYNNEI. The CDR3 covers 11 residues. The CDR3 loop reads CASSESGEAFF. The CDR3 nucleotides are TGTGCCAGCAGTGAATCCGGTGAAGCTTTCTTT. Drawing the rest from reference TRBV2 and TRBJ1-1, the complete variable domain is EPEVTQTPSHQVTQMGQEVILRCVPISNHLYFYWYRQILGQKVEFLVSFYNNEISEKSEIFDDQFSVERPDGSNFTLKIRSTKLEDSAMYFCASSESGEAFFGQGTRLTVV.

In this sample, this clonotype turned up a few times. This CDR3 fails to terminate in the conserved phenylalanine or tryptophan, so it likely reflects a read error. This rearrangement joins TRBV2 to TRBJ1-6; D remains unclear. CDR3 length: 14 residues. CDR1 is SNHLY and CDR2 is FYNNEI in the germline V gene. The V and J ends lost 7 bases and 11 bases respectively, with 18 bases between them. The CDR3 is CASNQAGYDPPLHV. The CDR3 DNA reads TGTGCCAGCAACCAGGCGGGGTACGATCCACCCCTCCACGTT.

This clonotype has just one count. This sequence joins TRBV5-1 and TRBJ2-1, with TRBD2 matching over 10 bases. Germline V gives CDR1 SGHRS, CDR2 YFSETQ. V lost 2 bases and J lost 0; bases outside the gene matches: 11. CDR3 size: 19 residues. In DNA, the CDR3 is TGCGCCAGCAGCTTAGGACTCGGGACTAGCGACCCCTCCTACAATGAGCAGTTCTTC. Encoded protein: CASSLGLGTSDPSYNEQFF.

The chain links TRBV14 to TRBJ1-1; 9 bases line up with TRBD1. Germline trimming cut 6 bases from V and 1 base from J; bases unmatched to any gene: 9. Looked up from germline, CDR1 is SGHDN and CDR2 is FVKESK. The CDR3 covers 16 residues. Here the CDR3 reads CASSGTGGGRNTEAFF. In DNA, the CDR3 is TGTGCCAGCAGTGGCACAGGGGGCGGAAGGAACACTGAAGCTTTCTTT.

This clonotype was picked up many times. This chain connects TRBV20-1 to TRBJ2-3; 10 bases line up with TRBD1. The CDR3 is 14 residues long. In germline, CDR1 is DFQATT, CDR2 SNEGSKA (reference sequence). J lost 6 bases, V lost 1 base, and 4 bases had no gene match. CDR3 sequence (DNA): TGCAGTGCTAGAGGACAGGGGGCTTCCGATACGCAGTATTTT. It encodes CSARGQGASDTQYF.

The CDR3 nucleotides read TGCAGCCAAGTACGGGCCAGGGGCACTGAAGCTTTCTTT. This sequence encodes CSQVRARGTEAFF. This chain links TRBV29-1 with TRBJ1-1; D may be TRBD1 (6 bases). The CDR3 extends over 13 amino acids. Germline V CDR1 and CDR2: SQVTM, ANQGSEA. V was trimmed by 8 bases and J by 4 bases, leaving 17 bases between them.

This clonotype has a count of ten or more. This chain connects TRBV20-1 to TRBJ2-3; D is uncertain. The germline V and J ends were trimmed by 0 bases and 0 bases, with 13 bases remaining between them. The CDR3 is made up of 16 amino acids. The germline gives CDR1 DFQATT, CDR2 SNEGSKA (reference sequence). Written as DNA, the CDR3 is TGCAGTGCTAGAGATTTCCAGCGTGCTAGCACAGATACGCAGTATTTT. This codes for CSARDFQRASTDTQYF.

As regards this clonotype: One end of the junction varies from germline; a read error may be responsible. The rearrangement joins TRBV10-3 to TRBJ2-1; possibly TRBD1 for D (5 bases). The CDR3 covers 14 residues. CDR1 ENHRY and CDR2 SYGVKD come from the germline V gene. The CDR3 DNA reads TGTGCCATCAGTGAGTCGGGGCAGGGCTATGAGCGGTTCTTC. Translation: CAISESGQGYERFF.

Many counts were recorded for this clonotype. The chain recombines TRBV7-8 with TRBJ2-1; D is ambiguous. CDR3 length: 14 amino acids. The germline V gene has CDR1 SGHVS and CDR2 FQNEAQ. The germline V and J ends were trimmed by 3 bases and 5 bases, with 11 bases remaining between them. This chain's CDR3 is CASSFSTKNNEQFF. The CDR3 DNA follows: TGTGCCAGCAGCTTCTCAACAAAAAACAATGAGCAGTTCTTC.

This clonotype was counted only a few times. A much larger clone lies a single base off, so this may be a read error. This chain uses TRBV6-5 with TRBJ2-1; D remains ambiguous. The germline V gene has CDR1 MNHEY and CDR2 SVGAGI. Trimming removed 8 bases at V and 12 bases at J, with 17 bases between. The CDR3 has 12 residues. The CDR3 coding sequence is TGTGCCAGCCGTTCTGGCGGCCCCCGGCAGTTCTTC. Translation: CASRSGGPRQFF.

The rearrangement links TRBV9 to TRBJ2-7; D gene unclear. This CDR3 is 14 amino acids long. Germline assignment: CDR1 SGDLS and CDR2 YYNGEE. V was clipped by 3 bases and J by 5 bases, with 15 bases between them. As DNA, the CDR3 is TGTGCCAGCAGCGCCCCGAGCCGGGCGGACGAGCAGTACTTC. Its protein product is CASSAPSRADEQYF.

This clonotype has more than one count but fewer than ten. This chain links TRBV2 with TRBJ2-3; no firm D call. Germline CDR1 reads SNHLY; CDR2 reads FYNNEI. The ends were cut back, 8 bases at V and 2 bases at J, with 11 bases in the middle. The CDR3 sequence is 13 residues long. CDR3 protein: CASAEFYTDTQYF. Here the CDR3 DNA reads TGTGCCAGCGCGGAGTTCTACACAGATACGCAGTATTTT.

As for this clonotype: A read error may explain this, as a much larger clone is one base away. The chain employs TRBV12-3 or TRBV12-4 and TRBJ2-7; D gene ambiguous. Trimming took off 3 bases at V and 4 bases at J, with 16 bases between the two ends. The CDR3 covers 15 residues. The CDR3 region has the DNA TGTGCCAGCAGTTTGCGGTCGACAAGCCAATACGAGCAGTACTTC. Translating it yields CASSLRSTSQYEQYF.